These 21 T cell receptor beta chains came from one sample sequenced in a study of sequential checkpoint blockade in melanoma. Treatment in this sample: randomized to nivolumab then ipilimumab (arm A) or the reverse (arm B). The repertoire was sequenced with immunoSEQ multiplex PCR; TCRdb's copy has only in-frame clones and lacks some. Counted here are 4,000 or so clones, approximately 19% occurring once; the ten biggest clones make up 26%. The sample here was tumor tissue (inferred from file names), taken from a patient given nivolumab and ipilimumab in sequence. Receptors were obtained from a human donor with melanoma.

The J gene is TRBJ1-1, the V gene TRBV7-2; D is perhaps TRBD1 (6 bases). Germline V gene lookup returns CDR1 SGHTA and CDR2 FQGNSA. This CDR3 has 13 amino acids. Trimming removed 6 bases at V and 1 base at J, with 9 bases between. In DNA form, the CDR3 reads TGTGCCAGCAGGAGACAGGCGAACACTGAAGCTTTCTTT. This gives the protein CASRRQANTEAFF.

This clone occurred a few times. The chain is built from TRBV28 and TRBJ2-2, with D possibly matching TRBD1 (5 bases). Germline CDR1 reads MDHEN; CDR2 reads SYDVKM. Trimming removed 7 bases at V and 0 bases at J, with 12 bases between. The CDR3 is 15 amino acids. CDR3 loop: CASKQESTNTGELFF. DNA for the CDR3: TGTGCCAGCAAACAGGAATCAACGAACACCGGGGAGCTGTTTTTT.

This clone came up a few times. The J gene is TRBJ1-6, the V gene TRBV6-8; possibly TRBD1 for D (6 bases). The CDR3 covers 13 residues. V shed 7 bases and J shed 10 bases, with 14 bases lying between them. Germline V gene lookup returns CDR1 MNHGY and CDR2 SAAAGT. The CDR3 region is CASTGTMSSPLHF. For the CDR3, the DNA is TGTGCCAGCACGGGGACAATGAGCTCACCCCTCCACTTT.

The chain has TRBV19 and TRBJ1-6; 7 nucleotides align to TRBD1. CDR1 is LNHDA, CDR2 SQIVND, per germline (reference sequence). The trim removed 8 bases at V and 7 bases at J, leaving 11 bases unmatched. The CDR3 is 15 amino acids. CDR3 protein: CASDRTGQKNSPLHF. As DNA, the CDR3 is TGTGCCAGTGATAGGACGGGACAGAAAAATTCACCCCTCCACTTT.

This clone showed up just a few times. The chain employs TRBV30 and TRBJ1-1, with a possible D match to TRBD1 (5 bases). Germline values: CDR1 GTSNPN, CDR2 SVGIG (reference sequence). V was shortened by 2 bases and J by 6 bases, with 16 bases between the two germline ends. The CDR3 is 14 residues long. This chain's CDR3 is CAWSLGGVVAEAFF. DNA for the CDR3: TGTGCCTGGAGTCTGGGAGGGGTGGTCGCTGAAGCTTTCTTT.

This clone appeared a few times. This chain connects TRBV29-1 to TRBJ1-1; 9 bases align to TRBD1. The CDR3 extends over 13 amino acids. Germline CDR1 reads SQVTM; CDR2 reads ANQGSEA. V dropped 3 bases and J dropped 7; count of bases not matched to a gene: 6. The CDR3 region has the DNA TGCAGCGTTGATAGCGGGACAGGGTTTGAAGCTTTCTTT. Its protein product is CSVDSGTGFEAFF. The complete variable domain, with remaining parts taken from reference TRBV29-1 and TRBJ1-1, reads SAVISQKPSRDICQRGTSLTIQCQVDSQVTMMFWYRQQPGQSLTLIATANQGSEATYESGFVIDKFPISRPNLTFSTLTVSNMSPEDSSIYLCSVDSGTGFEAFFGQGTRLTVV.

This clone was counted ten times or more. The chain uses TRBV11-3 and TRBJ2-5, with 12 bases aligning to TRBD2. The CDR3 is 15 residues long. Unmatched junction bases numbered 0, after V lost 2 bases and J lost 2 bases. Germline lookup yields CDR1 SGHNT and CDR2 YENEEA. The CDR3 spells CASSLLAGGQETQYF. Here the CDR3 DNA reads TGTGCCAGCAGCTTACTAGCGGGGGGGCAAGAGACCCAGTACTTC.

This clone was detected ten times or more. This rearrangement joins TRBV11-3 to TRBJ1-5; no clear D gene. Germline assignment: CDR1 SGHNT and CDR2 YENEEA. V was shortened by 2 bases and J by 0 bases, with 8 bases between the two germline ends. The CDR3 length is 15 residues. This CDR3 reads CASSLFRLSNQPQHF. DNA of the CDR3: TGTGCCAGCAGCTTATTCAGACTTAGCAATCAGCCCCAGCATTTT.

This clone is medium-sized. The V gene is TRBV6-8, the J gene TRBJ1-4; no firm D call. V lost 0 bases and J lost 8, with 7 bases in between. This CDR3 is 13 amino acids long. Germline CDR1 and CDR2: MNHGY and SAAAGT. CDR3 coding DNA: TGTGCCAGCAGTTACTCGGCTTACGAAAAACTGTTTTTT. Translated, it gives CASSYSAYEKLFF.

The V call is TRBV19, the J call TRBJ1-2; TRBD1 agrees at 7 bases. The CDR3 is made up of 13 amino acids. CDR1 and CDR2 (germline): LNHDA, SQIVND (reference sequence). V lost 3 bases to trimming and J lost 10 bases; unmatched junction nucleotides: 8. CDR3 protein: CASSIPGQPVYTF. DNA for the CDR3: TGTGCCAGTAGTATTCCGGGACAGCCCGTCTACACCTTC. The variable domain in full, completed from reference TRBV19 and TRBJ1-2, reads DGGITQSPKYLFRKEGQNVTLSCEQNLNHDAMYWYRQDPGQGLRLIYYSQIVNDFQKGDIAEGYSVSREKKESFPLTVTSAQKNPTAFYLCASSIPGQPVYTFGSGTRLTVV.

This clone came up a few times. The V gene is TRBV6-8, the J gene TRBJ2-3; 8 bases map to TRBD1. The V gene end was trimmed by 5 bases and the J gene end by 4 bases; junction bases not matched to a gene: 8. CDR1 is MNHGY, CDR2 SAAAGT, per germline. The CDR3 is 15 residues long. CDR3 nucleotide sequence: TGTGCCAGCAGTGCGGGGCAGGGGGCCGCAGATACGCAGTATTTT. Encoded protein: CASSAGQGAADTQYF.

The rearrangement links TRBV6-8 to TRBJ1-2; a weak D match, TRBD1 (6 bases). This CDR3 is built from 12 residues. The germline V gene has CDR1 MNHGY and CDR2 SAAAGT. Trimming took off 10 bases at V and 8 bases at J, with 17 bases between the two ends. CDR3 protein: CATSGGGQGYTF. The CDR3 coding sequence is TGTGCCACCTCGGGCGGGGGGCAGGGCTACACCTTC.

The chain has TRBV6-8 and TRBJ2-6; TRBD1 agrees at 8 bases. Losses at the gene ends were 4 bases for V and 0 bases for J; bases not matched to a gene: 14. Germline V CDR1 and CDR2: MNHGY, SAAAGT. The CDR3 totals 20 residues. The CDR3, as DNA: TGTGCCAGCAGTTTTACCACTCCGGGACAGGTCCCCTCTGGGGCCAACGTCCTGACTTTC. Residues: CASSFTTPGQVPSGANVLTF.

V gene TRBV6-8 combines with J gene TRBJ1-5; TRBD1 aligns across 7 bases. Trimming removed 6 bases from V and 7 bases from J; junction bases left unmatched: 12. CDR1 is MNHGY, CDR2 SAAAGT, per germline. CDR3 length: 15 residues. CDR3 sequence reads: CASSLTGVGEQPQHF. CDR3 DNA: TGTGCCAGCAGCCTCACAGGGGTAGGAGAACAGCCCCAGCATTTT.

The V and J genes are TRBV28 and TRBJ2-1; perhaps TRBD2 as D (5 bases). Germline CDR1 is MDHEN and CDR2 is SYDVKM. The germline V and J ends were trimmed by 2 bases and 6 bases, with 11 bases remaining between them. The CDR3 is 14 residues long. The CDR3 loop is CASSLVGAGNEQFF. CDR3 DNA: TGTGCCAGCAGTTTAGTGGGCGCGGGCAATGAGCAGTTCTTC.

This clone has more than one count but fewer than ten. The chain uses TRBV11-3 and TRBJ1-3; D is unresolved. Trimming pared 4 bases from V and 3 bases from J, leaving 16 bases between. The CDR3 sequence is 16 residues long. The germline gives CDR1 SGHNT, CDR2 YENEEA. DNA for the CDR3: TGTGCCAGCAGCTCAACGGGTATCCTCAGTGGAAACACCATATATTTT. Translated: CASSSTGILSGNTIYF.

The chain recombines TRBV30 with TRBJ1-6, with TRBD1 matching 8 bases. The V gene end was trimmed by 7 bases and the J gene end by 10 bases; junction bases not matched to a gene: 9. Per the germline V gene, CDR1 is GTSNPN and CDR2 is SVGIG (reference sequence). CDR3 length: 13 amino acids. DNA of the CDR3: TGTGCCTCTCCGGGACAGGTGGGCTCACCCCTCCACTTT. Protein sequence: CASPGQVGSPLHF. The complete variable domain, with remaining parts taken from reference TRBV30 and TRBJ1-6, reads SQTIHQWPATLVQPVGSPLSLECTVEGTSNPNLYWYRQAAGRGLQLLFYSVGIGQISSEVPQNLSASRPQDRQFILSSKKLLLSDSGFYLCASPGQVGSPLHFGNGTRLTVT.

The chain recombines TRBV19 with TRBJ2-1; 8 bases align to TRBD1. Germline V gene lookup returns CDR1 LNHDA and CDR2 SQIVND (reference sequence). V gave up 5 bases and J gave up 4 bases; unmatched junction bases: 22. The CDR3 loop spans 20 amino acids. The CDR3 region has the DNA TGTGCCAGTAGTTCCCGTTCCAGGGGGCTAAGTACCTGGGTTTACAATGAGCAGTTCTTC. This translates into CASSSRSRGLSTWVYNEQFF. Together with reference TRBV19 and TRBJ2-1, the CDR3 gives the full variable domain: DGGITQSPKYLFRKEGQNVTLSCEQNLNHDAMYWYRQDPGQGLRLIYYSQIVNDFQKGDIAEGYSVSREKKESFPLTVTSAQKNPTAFYLCASSSRSRGLSTWVYNEQFFGPGTRLTVL.

This clone was recorded many times. V and J are TRBV11-3 and TRBJ2-2, with 7 bases aligning to TRBD2. The V and J ends lost 0 bases and 5 bases, in that order; junction bases with no gene match: 0. Germline lookup yields CDR1 SGHNT and CDR2 YENEEA. The CDR3 is 14 amino acids. The CDR3 sequence is CASSLEAGTGELFF. CDR3 nucleotides: TGTGCCAGCAGCTTAGAAGCGGGGACCGGGGAGCTGTTTTTT.

Within the sample, this clone is hyperexpanded. The rearrangement uses TRBV6-8 and TRBJ2-1; 7 positions agree with TRBD1. Per germline, CDR1 MNHGY and CDR2 SAAAGT. There are 14 residues in the CDR3. The J segment lost 9 bases and the V segment lost 6 bases, leaving 11 bases of the junction unmatched. The CDR3 sequence: CASSPAPDRAEQFF. CDR3 bases: TGTGCCAGCAGCCCCGCCCCAGACAGGGCTGAGCAGTTCTTC.

This clone was seen ten or more times. The chain combines TRBV11-3 with TRBJ2-5; TRBD2 agrees at 11 bases. Germline lookup yields CDR1 SGHNT and CDR2 YENEEA. With V trimmed by 2 bases and J by 5 bases, 7 bases remained unmatched. The CDR3 runs to 16 residues. The CDR3 DNA is TGTGCCAGCAGCTTACGCCAACTAGCGGGGGTGGAGACCCAGTACTTC. Encoded protein: CASSLRQLAGVETQYF.